The clone carrying this T cell receptor beta chain was found a few times. Using a J-beta primer mix together with a sample-barcoded 5' primer, a second PCR was run for roughly 6 to 12 cycles. TCRdb analysed the 5' RACE reads with MiXCR anew, one entry per CDR3 protein. The table records roughly 1,500,000 distinct CDR3 sequences, around 35% of them present only once. This sample is drawn from a study of blood T cells in healthy people across ages. CDR3 length equals 15 residues. Trimming took off 5 bases at V and 4 bases at J, with 15 bases between the two ends. Germline V gene sequence: CDR1 MNHEY, CDR2 SVGEGT.

The sample comprised blood. The chain employs TRBV6-2 or TRBV6-3 and TRBJ1-5; D might be TRBD1 (6 bases). The source is a woman aged 25 to 45 in good health. The CDR3: CASSKQGSGNQPQHF. In DNA, the CDR3 is TGTGCCAGCAGTAAACAGGGAAGTGGAAATCAGCCCCAGCATTTT.